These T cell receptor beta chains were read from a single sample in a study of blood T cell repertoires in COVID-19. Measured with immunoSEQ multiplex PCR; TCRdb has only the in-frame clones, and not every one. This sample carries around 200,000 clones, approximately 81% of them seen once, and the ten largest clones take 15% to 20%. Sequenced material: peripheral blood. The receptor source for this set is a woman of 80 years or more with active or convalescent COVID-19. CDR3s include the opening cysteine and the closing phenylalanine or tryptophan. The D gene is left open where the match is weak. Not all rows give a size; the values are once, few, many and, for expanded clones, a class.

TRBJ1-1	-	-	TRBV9	CASSAMGGPRGFF	TGTGCCAGCAGCGCCATGGGGGGGCCGAGGGGTTTCTTT
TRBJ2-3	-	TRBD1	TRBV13	CASSPPRTGDRTDTQYF	TGTGCCAGCAGCCCTCCACGAACAGGGGATAGAACAGATACGCAGTATTTT
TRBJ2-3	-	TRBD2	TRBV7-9	CASSLVSGSLNTQYF	TGTGCCAGCAGCTTAGTGAGCGGGAGTTTGAATACGCAGTATTTT
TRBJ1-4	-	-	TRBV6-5	CASRTGLHLNEKLFF	TGTGCCAGCAGAACGGGACTTCATCTTAATGAAAAACTGTTTTTT
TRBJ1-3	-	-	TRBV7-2	CASSLRGRGGNTIYF	TGTGCCAGCAGCTTACGCGGAAGAGGTGGAAACACCATATATTTT
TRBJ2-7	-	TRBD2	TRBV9	CASSVEGLAGVLQYF	TGTGCCAGCAGCGTAGAGGGACTAGCGGGAGTACTGCAGTACTTC
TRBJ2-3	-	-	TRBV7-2	CASSLDGYTDTQYF	TGTGCCAGCAGCTTAGACGGGTACACAGATACGCAGTATTTT
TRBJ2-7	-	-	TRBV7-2	CASSLGWPNAEQYF	TGTGCCAGCAGCTTAGGGTGGCCAAATGCCGAGCAGTACTTC
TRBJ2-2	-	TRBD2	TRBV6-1	CASSEGPWGGVGELFF	TGTGCCAGCAGTGAAGGCCCCTGGGGGGGAGTAGGGGAGCTGTTTTTT
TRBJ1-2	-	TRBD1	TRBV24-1	CATSDSRTGEVYGYTF	TGTGCCACCAGTGATTCACGGACAGGGGAAGTCTATGGCTACACCTTC
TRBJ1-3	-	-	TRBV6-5	CASSPRAPGNTIYF	TGTGCCAGCAGTCCCAGGGCGCCTGGAAACACCATATATTTT
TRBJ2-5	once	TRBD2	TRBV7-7	CASSPGLQQETQYF	TGTGCTAGCAGCCCGGGACTACAACAAGAGACCCAGTACTTC
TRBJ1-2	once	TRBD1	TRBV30	CAWSVGGVNYGYTF	TGTGCCTGGAGTGTAGGGGGCGTCAATTATGGCTACACCTTC
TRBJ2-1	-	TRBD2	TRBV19	CASSATSGINEQFF	TGTGCCAGTAGTGCGACTAGCGGGATAAATGAGCAGTTCTTC